The 16 T cell receptor beta chains in this list originate from one sample, sequenced in a study of brain T cells in children with intractable seizures. Sequenced by immunoSEQ multiplex PCR; TCRdb stores in-frame clones only, minus some. The sample holds under 400,000 clones, nearly 95% seen once. As for time point: blood from clinic visit 5 months post-surgery; TSC patient then seizure free. Here the sequenced sample was peripheral blood, taken 4 to 5 months after surgery. These receptors were collected from a boy under two years old with tuberous sclerosis and intractable seizures.

This chain joins TRBV15 and TRBJ2-7; 14 nucleotides align to TRBD2. This CDR3 region has 18 residues. Germline assignment: CDR1 LNHNV and CDR2 YYDKDF (reference sequence). Losses at the gene ends were 0 bases for V and 6 bases for J; bases not matched to a gene: 10. The CDR3 spells CATSREGTSGSSAREQYF. Written as DNA, the CDR3 is TGTGCCACCAGCAGAGAGGGGACTAGCGGGAGTTCGGCTCGCGAGCAGTACTTC.

The chain combines TRBV5-8 with TRBJ1-5; 7 positions match TRBD1. Germline V gene lookup returns CDR1 SGHTS and CDR2 YDEGEE. The CDR3 consists of 15 residues. Germline trimming cut 1 base from V and 3 bases from J; bases unmatched to any gene: 4. The CDR3 DNA reads as TGTGCCAGCAGCTTGAACAGGGGTCCCAATCAGCCCCAGCATTTT. It yields the protein CASSLNRGPNQPQHF.

The chain uses TRBV5-4 and TRBJ2-1; 7 bases match TRBD2. Per the germline V gene, CDR1 is SGHNT and CDR2 is YYREEE (reference sequence). Trimming took 4 bases from V and 7 from J; bases not matched to a gene: 8. This CDR3 has 14 residues. CDR3 DNA sequence: TGTGCCAGCAGCGGCGGGGGTAAGTGGAATGAGCAGTTCTTC. Its protein is CASSGGGKWNEQFF.

CDR3 loop: CASSRSRNRARNTEAFF. The CDR3 DNA is TGTGCCAGCAGCCGATCGCGTAACCGGGCACGGAACACTGAAGCTTTCTTT. J is TRBJ1-1 and V is TRBV14; D is ambiguous. Between the trimmed V and J ends, which lost 4 bases and 1 base, there was a span of 19 bases. From germline, CDR1 is SGHDN and CDR2 FVKESK. The CDR3 has 17 amino acids.

The J gene is TRBJ1-2, the V gene TRBV10-3; D unresolved. Germline assignment: CDR1 ENHRY and CDR2 SYGVKD. The CDR3 sequence is 15 residues long. V dropped 2 bases and J dropped 0 bases, with 10 bases sitting between them. The CDR3 loop reads CAISEPEYPNYGYTF. In DNA form, the CDR3 reads TGTGCCATCAGTGAGCCAGAATACCCTAACTATGGCTACACCTTC.

The chain employs TRBV24-1 and TRBJ1-2; 9 bases map to TRBD1. Germline values: CDR1 KGHDR, CDR2 SFDVKD. The CDR3 is 15 residues long. Trimming cost V 3 bases and J 4 bases; bases outside gene matches: 5. This chain's CDR3 is CATSDGGQGSYGYTF. The CDR3 region has the DNA TGTGCCACCAGTGATGGAGGACAGGGGAGCTATGGCTACACCTTC.

The V call is TRBV27, the J call TRBJ2-1; TRBD2 matches at 10 bases. V gave up 2 bases and J gave up 3 bases; unmatched junction bases: 10. The CDR3 runs 18 residues. Per the germline V gene, CDR1 is MNHEY and CDR2 is SMNVEV (reference sequence). The CDR3 loop is CASSLMFSSGSLYNEQFF. The CDR3 DNA is TGTGCCAGCAGTTTAATGTTCTCTAGCGGGAGCCTCTACAATGAGCAGTTCTTC.

The chain joins TRBV7-9 to TRBJ1-2; 7 nucleotides agree with TRBD1. Germline V lookup: CDR1 SEHNR, CDR2 FQNEAQ (reference sequence). CDR3 length: 14 amino acids. The junction had 7 bases not matched to a gene; V was cut back by 1 base and J by 8 bases. The CDR3 is CASSLGTGDHGYTF. For the CDR3, the DNA is TGTGCCAGCAGCTTAGGGACAGGAGATCACGGCTACACCTTC.

Turning to this clone: At one end, the junction sequence differs from germline, possibly due to a read error. CDR3 coding DNA: TGTGCCAGCAGCCCGGGACTAGCGGGAGTCGGGACTAATGGGCAGTTCTTC. This sequence encodes CASSPGLAGVGTNGQFF. The chain combines TRBV14 with TRBJ2-1, with TRBD2 matching over 14 bases. This CDR3 comprises 17 residues. The germline CDR1 and CDR2 sequences are SGHDN and FVKESK.

This rearrangement joins TRBV1 to TRBJ1-2. TRBV1 is tagged as a pseudogene. This CDR3 spans 19 amino acids. The CDR3 reads CTSRERLVTGTPKRHGYTF. For the CDR3, the DNA is TGCACCAGCAGGGAACGGCTGGTAACCGGGACGCCAAAAAGGCATGGCTACACCTTC.

V gene TRBV7-9 combines with J gene TRBJ1-1; 11 bases line up with TRBD1. The CDR3 is 13 amino acids. The J segment lost 10 bases and the V segment lost 1 base, leaving 2 bases of the junction unmatched. Germline V gives CDR1 SEHNR, CDR2 FQNEAQ (reference sequence). The DNA for the CDR3 is TGTGCCAGCAGCTTAGGGGGACAGGGGGGAGCTTTCTTT. Encoded protein: CASSLGGQGGAFF.

The rearrangement uses TRBV9 and TRBJ2-7; D gene unclear. This CDR3 is built from 14 residues. Trimming took off 4 bases at V and 4 bases at J, with 15 bases between the two ends. CDR1 is SGDLS and CDR2 is YYNGEE in the germline V gene. The CDR3 is CASSFGSKGYEQYF. In DNA form, the CDR3 reads TGTGCCAGCAGCTTTGGATCGAAGGGATACGAGCAGTACTTC.

This chain connects TRBV11-2 to TRBJ1-2, with D perhaps matching TRBD1 (6 bases). Germline V lookup: CDR1 SGHAT, CDR2 FQNNGV. V lost 3 bases and J 4 bases, leaving 15 bases between the germline ends. CDR3 length: 15 residues. The CDR3 DNA reads TGTGCCAGCAGCTTGACAGGAGCTTCCAGCTATGGCTACACCTTC. The encoded protein is CASSLTGASSYGYTF.

V is TRBV27 and J is TRBJ2-7, with D possibly TRBD2 on 6 matching bases. Germline V gene data show CDR1 as MNHEY and CDR2 as SMNVEV (reference sequence). V was trimmed by 3 bases and J by 2 bases, leaving 11 bases between them. This CDR3 contains 14 residues. CDR3 amino acids: CASSFSGTAYEQYF. The CDR3 DNA reads as TGTGCCAGCAGTTTTAGCGGTACCGCCTACGAGCAGTACTTC.

DNA of the CDR3: TGCGCCAGCAGACCGGGACTATTCAAACCTACAGATACGCAGTATTTT. Translated: CASRPGLFKPTDTQYF. The genes are TRBV10-1 and TRBJ2-3; 7 nucleotides match TRBD2. The germline CDR1 and CDR2 sequences are WNHNN and SYGVQD (reference sequence). The V segment lost 6 bases and the J segment 3 bases; nucleotides outside the gene matches: 12. The CDR3 is made up of 16 amino acids.

The chain carries TRBV10-3 and TRBJ2-1; D unclear. The CDR3 runs 15 residues. Trimming removed 0 bases at V and 3 bases at J, with 9 bases between. The germline V gene encodes CDR1 ENHRY and CDR2 SYGVKD. CDR3 sequence (DNA): TGTGCCATCAGTGAGTCGGGGATCCTCTACAATGAGCAGTTCTTC. Protein sequence: CAISESGILYNEQFF.